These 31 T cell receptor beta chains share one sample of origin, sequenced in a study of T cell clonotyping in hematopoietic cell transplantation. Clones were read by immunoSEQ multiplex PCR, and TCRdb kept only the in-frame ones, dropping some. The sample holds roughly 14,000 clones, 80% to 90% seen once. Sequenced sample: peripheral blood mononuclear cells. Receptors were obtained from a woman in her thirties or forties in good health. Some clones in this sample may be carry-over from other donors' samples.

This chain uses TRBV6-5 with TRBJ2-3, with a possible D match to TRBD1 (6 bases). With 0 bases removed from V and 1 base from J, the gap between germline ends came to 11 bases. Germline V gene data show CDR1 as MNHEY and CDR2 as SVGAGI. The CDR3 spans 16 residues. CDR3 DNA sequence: TGTGCCAGCAGTTACTCGTGGGCAGGGGGCACAGATACGCAGTATTTT. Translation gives CASSYSWAGGTDTQYF.

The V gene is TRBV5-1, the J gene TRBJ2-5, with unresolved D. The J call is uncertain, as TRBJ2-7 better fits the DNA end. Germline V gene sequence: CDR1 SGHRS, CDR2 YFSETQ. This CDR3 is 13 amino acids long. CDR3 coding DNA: TGCGCCAGCAGCTGGCCCGGTGGTTACGAGCAGTACTTC. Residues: CASSWPGGYEQYF.

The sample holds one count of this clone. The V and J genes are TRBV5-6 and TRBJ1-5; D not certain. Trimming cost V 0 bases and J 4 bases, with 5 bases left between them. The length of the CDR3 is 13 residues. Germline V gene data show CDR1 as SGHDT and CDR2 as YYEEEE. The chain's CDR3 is CASSLGWNQPQHF. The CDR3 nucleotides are TGTGCCAGCAGCTTGGGCTGGAATCAGCCCCAGCATTTT.

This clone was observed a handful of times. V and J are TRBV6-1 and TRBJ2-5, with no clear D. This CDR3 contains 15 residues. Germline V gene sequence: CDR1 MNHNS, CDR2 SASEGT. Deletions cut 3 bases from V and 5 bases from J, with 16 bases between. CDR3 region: CASSDGSWPTETQYF. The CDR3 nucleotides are TGTGCCAGCAGTGACGGGTCCTGGCCTACGGAGACCCAGTACTTC.

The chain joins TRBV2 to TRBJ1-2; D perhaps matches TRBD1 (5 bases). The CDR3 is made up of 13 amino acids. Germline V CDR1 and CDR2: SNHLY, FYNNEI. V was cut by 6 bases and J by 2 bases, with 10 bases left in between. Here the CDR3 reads CASSQQANYGYTF. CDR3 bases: TGTGCCAGCAGCCAACAGGCGAACTATGGCTACACCTTC.

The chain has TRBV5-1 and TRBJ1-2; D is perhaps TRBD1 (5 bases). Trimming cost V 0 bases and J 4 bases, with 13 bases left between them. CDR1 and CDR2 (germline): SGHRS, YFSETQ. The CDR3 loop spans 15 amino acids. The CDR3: CASSLGGERGYGYTF. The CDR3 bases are TGCGCCAGCAGCTTGGGAGGGGAACGGGGCTATGGCTACACCTTC.

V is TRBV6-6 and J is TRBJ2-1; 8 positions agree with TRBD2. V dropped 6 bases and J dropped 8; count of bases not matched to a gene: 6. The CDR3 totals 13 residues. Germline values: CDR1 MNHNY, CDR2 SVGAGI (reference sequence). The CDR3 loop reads CASRRTSSDEQFF. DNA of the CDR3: TGTGCCAGCAGACGGACTAGCTCGGATGAGCAGTTCTTC.

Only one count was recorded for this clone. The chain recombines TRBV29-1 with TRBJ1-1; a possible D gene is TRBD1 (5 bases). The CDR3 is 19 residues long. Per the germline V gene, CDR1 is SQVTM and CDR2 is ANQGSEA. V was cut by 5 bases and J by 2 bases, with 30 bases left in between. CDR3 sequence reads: CSVRGVGLRIGTTNTEAFF. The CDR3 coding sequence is TGCAGCGTTCGAGGGGTGGGACTGCGAATCGGCACTACCAACACTGAAGCTTTCTTT. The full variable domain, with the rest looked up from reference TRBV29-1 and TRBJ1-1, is SAVISQKPSRDICQRGTSLTIQCQVDSQVTMMFWYRQQPGQSLTLIATANQGSEATYESGFVIDKFPISRPNLTFSTLTVSNMSPEDSSIYLCSVRGVGLRIGTTNTEAFFGQGTRLTVV.

CDR3 nucleotide sequence: TGTGCCAGCAGTCGGGACAGGGATACGCAGTATTTT. Translated, it gives CASSRDRDTQYF. V gene TRBV6-1 combines with J gene TRBJ2-3; TRBD1 aligns across 8 bases. Trimming removed 5 bases from V and 6 bases from J; junction bases left unmatched: 1. The CDR3 runs to 12 residues. In germline, CDR1 is MNHNS, CDR2 SASEGT.

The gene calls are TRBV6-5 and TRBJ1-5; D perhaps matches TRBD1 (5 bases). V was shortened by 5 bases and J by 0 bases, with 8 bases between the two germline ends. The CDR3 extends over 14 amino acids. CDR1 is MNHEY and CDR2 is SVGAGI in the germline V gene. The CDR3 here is CASSQGPSNQPQHF. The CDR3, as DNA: TGTGCCAGCAGTCAGGGTCCTAGCAATCAGCCCCAGCATTTT.

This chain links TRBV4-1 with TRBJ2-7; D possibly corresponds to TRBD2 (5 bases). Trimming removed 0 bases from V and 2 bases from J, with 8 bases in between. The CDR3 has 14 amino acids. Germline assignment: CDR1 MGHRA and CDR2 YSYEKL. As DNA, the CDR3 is TGCGCCAGCAGCCAAGACCGGGATACCTACGAGCAGTACTTC. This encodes CASSQDRDTYEQYF.

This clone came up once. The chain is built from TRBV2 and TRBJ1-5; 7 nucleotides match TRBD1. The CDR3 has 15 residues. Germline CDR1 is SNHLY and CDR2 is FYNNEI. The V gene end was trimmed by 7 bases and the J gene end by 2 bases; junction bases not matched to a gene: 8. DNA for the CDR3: TGTGCCAGCACGGAACAGGGGTTGGGCAATCAGCCCCAGCATTTT. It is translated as CASTEQGLGNQPQHF.

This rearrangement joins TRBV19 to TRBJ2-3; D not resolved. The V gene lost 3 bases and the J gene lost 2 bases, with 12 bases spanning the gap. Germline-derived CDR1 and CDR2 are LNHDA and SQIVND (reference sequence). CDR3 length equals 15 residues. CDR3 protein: CASSIPNRLTDTQYF. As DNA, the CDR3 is TGTGCCAGTAGTATCCCGAACAGACTCACAGATACGCAGTATTTT.

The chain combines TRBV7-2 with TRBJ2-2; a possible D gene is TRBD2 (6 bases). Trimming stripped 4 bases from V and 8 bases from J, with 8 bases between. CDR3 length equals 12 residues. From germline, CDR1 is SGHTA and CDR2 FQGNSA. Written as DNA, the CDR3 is TGTGCCAGCAGCTCGGGAGTAGGGGAGCTGTTTTTT. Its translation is CASSSGVGELFF.

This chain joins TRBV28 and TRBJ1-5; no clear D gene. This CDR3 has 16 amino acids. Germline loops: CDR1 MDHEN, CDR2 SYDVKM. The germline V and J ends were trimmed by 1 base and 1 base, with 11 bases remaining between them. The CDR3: CASSLFGRGSNQPQHF. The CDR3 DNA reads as TGTGCCAGCAGTTTATTCGGGCGCGGGAGCAATCAGCCCCAGCATTTT.

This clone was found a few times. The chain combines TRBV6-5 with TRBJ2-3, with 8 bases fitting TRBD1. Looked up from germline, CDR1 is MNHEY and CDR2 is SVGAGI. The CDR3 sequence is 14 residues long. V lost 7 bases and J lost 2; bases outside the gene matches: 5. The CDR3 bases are TGTGCCAGCAATAGACAGGGGCACACAGATACGCAGTATTTT. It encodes CASNRQGHTDTQYF.

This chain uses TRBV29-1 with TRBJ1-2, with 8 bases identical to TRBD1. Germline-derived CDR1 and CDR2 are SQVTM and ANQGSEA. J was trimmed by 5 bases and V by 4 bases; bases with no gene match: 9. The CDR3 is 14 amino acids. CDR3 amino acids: CSVAGQDSEYGYTF. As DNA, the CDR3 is TGCAGCGTTGCGGGACAGGATTCGGAGTATGGCTACACCTTC.

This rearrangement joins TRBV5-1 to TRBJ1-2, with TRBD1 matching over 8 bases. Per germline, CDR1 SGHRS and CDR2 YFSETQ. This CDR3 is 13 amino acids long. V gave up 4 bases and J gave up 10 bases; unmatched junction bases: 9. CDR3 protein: CASSPRSGGDYTF. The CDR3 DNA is TGCGCCAGCAGCCCGCGGTCAGGGGGCGACTACACCTTC.

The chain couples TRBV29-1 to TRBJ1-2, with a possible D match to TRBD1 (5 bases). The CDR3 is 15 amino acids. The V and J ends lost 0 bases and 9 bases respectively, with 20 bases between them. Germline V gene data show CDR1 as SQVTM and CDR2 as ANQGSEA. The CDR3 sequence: CSVEDLSVGQASYTF. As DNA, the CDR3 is TGCAGCGTTGAAGATCTTTCTGTGGGGCAGGCCAGCTACACCTTC.

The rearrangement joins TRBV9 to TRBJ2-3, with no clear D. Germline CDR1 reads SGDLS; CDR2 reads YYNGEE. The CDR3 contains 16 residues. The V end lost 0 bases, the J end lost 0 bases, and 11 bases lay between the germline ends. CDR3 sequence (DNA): TGTGCCAGCAGCGTAGCTGGGTCCGCTAGCACAGATACGCAGTATTTT. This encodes CASSVAGSASTDTQYF.

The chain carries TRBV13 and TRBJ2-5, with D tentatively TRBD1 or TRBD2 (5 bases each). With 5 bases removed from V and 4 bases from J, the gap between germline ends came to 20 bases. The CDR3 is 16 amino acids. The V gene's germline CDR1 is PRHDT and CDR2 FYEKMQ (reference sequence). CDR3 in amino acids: CASSPALGDAPETQYF. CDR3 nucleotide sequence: TGTGCCAGCAGCCCGGCTTTGGGGGATGCTCCAGAGACCCAGTACTTC. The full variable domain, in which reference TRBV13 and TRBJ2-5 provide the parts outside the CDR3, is AAGVIQSPRHLIKEKRETATLKCYPIPRHDTVYWYQQGPGQDPQFLISFYEKMQSDKGSIPDRFSAQQFSDYHSELNMSSLELGDSALYFCASSPALGDAPETQYFGPGTRLLVL.

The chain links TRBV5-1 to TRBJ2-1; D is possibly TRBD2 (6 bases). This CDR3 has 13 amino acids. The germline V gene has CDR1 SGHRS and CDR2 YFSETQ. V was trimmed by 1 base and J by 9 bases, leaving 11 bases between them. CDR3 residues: CASSLTGRGEQFF. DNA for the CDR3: TGCGCCAGCAGCTTGACCGGGAGAGGTGAGCAGTTCTTC.

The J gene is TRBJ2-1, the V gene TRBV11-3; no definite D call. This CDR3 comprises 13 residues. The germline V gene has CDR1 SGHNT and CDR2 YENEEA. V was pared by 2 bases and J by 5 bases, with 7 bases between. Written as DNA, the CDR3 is TGTGCCAGCAGCTTATCTCGACACAATGAGCAGTTCTTC. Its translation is CASSLSRHNEQFF.

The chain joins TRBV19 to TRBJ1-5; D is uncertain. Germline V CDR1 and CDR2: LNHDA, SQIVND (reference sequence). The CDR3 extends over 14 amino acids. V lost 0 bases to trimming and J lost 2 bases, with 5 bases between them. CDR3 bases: TGTGCCAGTAGTATAGACGGACGCAATCAGCCCCAGCATTTT. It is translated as CASSIDGRNQPQHF.

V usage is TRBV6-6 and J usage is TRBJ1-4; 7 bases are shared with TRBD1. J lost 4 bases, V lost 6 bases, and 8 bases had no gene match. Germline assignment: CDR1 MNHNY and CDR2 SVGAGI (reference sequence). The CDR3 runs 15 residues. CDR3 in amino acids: CASSPPGQRNEKLFF. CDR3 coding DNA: TGTGCCAGCAGCCCCCCGGGACAGCGTAATGAAAAACTGTTTTTT.

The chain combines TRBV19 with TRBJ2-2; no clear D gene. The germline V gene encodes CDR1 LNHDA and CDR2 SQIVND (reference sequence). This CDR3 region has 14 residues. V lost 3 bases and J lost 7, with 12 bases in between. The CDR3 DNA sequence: TGTGCCAGTAGTATGGGTTCCTACGACGGGGAGCTGTTTTTT. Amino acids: CASSMGSYDGELFF.

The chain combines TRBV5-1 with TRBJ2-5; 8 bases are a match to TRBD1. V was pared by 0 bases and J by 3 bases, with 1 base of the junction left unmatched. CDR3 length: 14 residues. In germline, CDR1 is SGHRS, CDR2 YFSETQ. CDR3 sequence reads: CASSLGTGKETQYF. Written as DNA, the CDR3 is TGCGCCAGCAGCTTGGGGACAGGGAAAGAGACCCAGTACTTC.

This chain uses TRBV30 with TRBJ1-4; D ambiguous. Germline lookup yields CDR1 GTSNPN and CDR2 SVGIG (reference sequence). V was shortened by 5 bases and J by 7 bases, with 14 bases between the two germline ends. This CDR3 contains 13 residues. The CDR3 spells CAWRTRITEKLFF. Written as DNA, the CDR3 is TGTGCCTGGCGGACCAGAATAACTGAAAAACTGTTTTTT.

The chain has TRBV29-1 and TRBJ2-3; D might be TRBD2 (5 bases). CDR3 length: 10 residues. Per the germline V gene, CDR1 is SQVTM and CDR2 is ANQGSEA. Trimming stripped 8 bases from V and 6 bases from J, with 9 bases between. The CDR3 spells CSSRTDTQYF. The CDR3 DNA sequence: TGCAGCAGCAGGACTGATACGCAGTATTTT.

The CDR3 loop is CASSLVGLTANTGELFF. Written as DNA, the CDR3 is TGTGCCAGCAGCTTAGTCGGCCTGACCGCGAACACCGGGGAGCTGTTTTTT. The chain links TRBV7-2 to TRBJ2-2; D unresolved. The germline V and J ends were trimmed by 1 base and 0 bases, with 12 bases remaining between them. From germline, CDR1 is SGHTA and CDR2 FQGNSA. The length of the CDR3 is 17 residues.

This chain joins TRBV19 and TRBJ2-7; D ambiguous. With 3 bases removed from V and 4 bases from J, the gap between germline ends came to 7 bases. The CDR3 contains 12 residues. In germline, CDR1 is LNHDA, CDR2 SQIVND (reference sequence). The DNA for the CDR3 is TGTGCCAGTAGTATGGACGGGTACGAGCAGTACTTC. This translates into CASSMDGYEQYF.